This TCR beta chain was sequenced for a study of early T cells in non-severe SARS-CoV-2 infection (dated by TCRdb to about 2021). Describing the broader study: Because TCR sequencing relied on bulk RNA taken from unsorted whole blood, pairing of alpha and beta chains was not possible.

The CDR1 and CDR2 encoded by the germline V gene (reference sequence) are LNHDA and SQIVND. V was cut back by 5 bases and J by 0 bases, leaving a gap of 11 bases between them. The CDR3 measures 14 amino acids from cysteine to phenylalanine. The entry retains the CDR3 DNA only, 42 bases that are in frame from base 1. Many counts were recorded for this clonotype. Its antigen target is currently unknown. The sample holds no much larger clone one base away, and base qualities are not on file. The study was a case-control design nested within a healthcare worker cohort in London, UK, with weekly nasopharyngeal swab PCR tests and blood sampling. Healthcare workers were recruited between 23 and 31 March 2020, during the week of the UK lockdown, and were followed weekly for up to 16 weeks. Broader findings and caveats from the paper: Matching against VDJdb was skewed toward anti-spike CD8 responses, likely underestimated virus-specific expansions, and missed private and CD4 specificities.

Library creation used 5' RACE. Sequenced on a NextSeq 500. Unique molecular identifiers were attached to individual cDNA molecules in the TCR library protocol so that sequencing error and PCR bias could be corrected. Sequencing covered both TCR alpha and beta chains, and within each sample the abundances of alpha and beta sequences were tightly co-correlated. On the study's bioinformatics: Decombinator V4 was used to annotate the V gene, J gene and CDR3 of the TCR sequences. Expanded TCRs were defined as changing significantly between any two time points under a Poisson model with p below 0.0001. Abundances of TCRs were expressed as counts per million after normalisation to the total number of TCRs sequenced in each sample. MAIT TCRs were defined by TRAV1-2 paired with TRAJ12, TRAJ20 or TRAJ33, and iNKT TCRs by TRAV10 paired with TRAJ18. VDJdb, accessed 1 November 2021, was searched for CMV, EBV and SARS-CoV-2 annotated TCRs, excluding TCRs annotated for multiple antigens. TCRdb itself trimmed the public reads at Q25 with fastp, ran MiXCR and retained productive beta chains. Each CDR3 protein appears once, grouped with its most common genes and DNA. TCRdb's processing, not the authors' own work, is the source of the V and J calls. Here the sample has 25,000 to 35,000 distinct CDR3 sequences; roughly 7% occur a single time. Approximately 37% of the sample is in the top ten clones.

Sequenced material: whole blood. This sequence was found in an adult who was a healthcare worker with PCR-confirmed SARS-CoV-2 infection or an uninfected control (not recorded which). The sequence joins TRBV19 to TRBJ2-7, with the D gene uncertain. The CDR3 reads CASSLHRSSYEQYF. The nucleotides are TGTGCCAGTAGTTTACACCGGAGCTCCTACGAGCAGTACTTC.